This TCR beta chain was sequenced for a study of T cell responses to AZD1222 COVID-19 vaccine. Study-wide results and caveats: Mapped onto spike, vaccine-associated CD4 TCRs spanned it and were dominant at 160-218 and 743-854. Baseline serostatus was positive in only a handful of AZD1222 recipients. A reported finding is that nearly half of spike-specific TCRs target unmutated variant regions. A rise in Spike-specific TCR breadth and depth followed two AZD1222 doses.

TCRdb keeps only in-frame clones here, not all; method: immunoSEQ multiplex PCR. Among approximately 120,000 clones listed, less than 95% were seen once. Germline V CDR1 and CDR2: MDHEN, SYDVKM. The J segment lost 3 bases and the V segment lost 3 bases, leaving 14 bases of the junction unmatched. The length of the CDR3 is 17 residues. Details on this clone: As yet, its antigen is unknown.

Sequenced material: peripheral blood, taken on day 0 of MenACWY control vaccination. This clonotype was obtained from an adult in good health. The gene calls are TRBV28 and TRBJ2-7; 7 nucleotides agree with TRBD1. This chain's CDR3 is CASSFPLDRRPLYEQYF. In nucleotides, the CDR3 is TGTGCCAGCAGTTTCCCCTTGGACAGGCGGCCGCTCTACGAGCAGTACTTC. The entire variable domain, with the rest obtained from reference TRBV28 and TRBJ2-7, is as follows: DVKVTQSSRYLVKRTGEKVFLECVQDMDHENMFWYRQDPGLGLRLIYFSYDVKMKEKGDIPEGYSVSREKKERFSLILESASTNQTSMYLCASSFPLDRRPLYEQYFGPGTRLTVT.